These T cell receptor beta chains were read from a single sample in a study of breast tumors, draining lymph nodes, adjacent tissues. TCRdb passed the multiplex PCR reads through MiXCR, listing each CDR3 protein once. The sample records about 53,000 distinct CDR3 sequences, around 40% being singletons. Sequencing was carried out using breast tumor tissue. The receptors were gathered from a female donor with breast cancer. Some clones in this sample may be carry-over from other donors' samples. The CDR3 runs from the conserved cysteine through the conserved F or W. D genes are given only for firm matches.

d_call v_call cdr3_aa
TRBD1 TRBV12-3/TRBV12-4 CASSRQGGTFGYGYTF
NA TRBV7-9 CASSHERTYNEQFF
NA TRBV5-1 CASSLVGRGSYNEQYF
TRBD2 TRBV6-2/TRBV6-3 CASRPLAGGGNEQFF
TRBD2 TRBV7-9 CASSTIAGEGYEQYF
TRBD2 TRBV19 CASRGGGDEQFF
NA TRBV29-1 CSVGWSGNGYTF
NA TRBV29-1 CSVEGQGWEQYF
NA TRBV15 CATSRDDLGHRETQYF
TRBD2 TRBV11-3 CASSWGLAGRWMNTGELFF
NA TRBV25-1 CASSDRTGYTF
NA TRBV12-1 CASSDPLAGGTDTQYF
TRBD1 TRBV18 CASSMDRVSGEQFF
NA TRBV7-8 CASSSDRNTEAFF
TRBD2 TRBV7-9 CASSPLLASETQYF
NA TRBV20-1 CSARAITGRQETQYF
TRBD1 TRBV24-1 CATSDPGQAYGYTF
NA TRBV20-1 CSARGGDGPVSGYTF
NA TRBV13 CASSSVGGNGYTF
TRBD1 TRBV3-1 CASSQGTGYTDTQYF
NA TRBV2 CASRSGYGYTF
NA TRBV6-1 CASSDGGVGTDTQYF
NA TRBV19 CASRQQGTGYEQYF
NA TRBV7-7 CASSLSGSGTDTQYF
NA TRBV19 CASSISDRGSYEQYF
TRBD1 TRBV6-2/TRBV6-3 CASKNGQGSDTQYF
NA TRBV28 CASSFLSAGYGYTF
NA TRBV7-3 CASSTTFGRQASF
TRBD1 TRBV2 CASSAPGTGDGYTF
NA TRBV5-8 CASSFTSRRTYEQYF
TRBD2 TRBV7-2 CASSASGLAGADTQYF
TRBD2 TRBV20-1 CSAGSRAGSGRYTDTQYF
TRBD2 TRBV6-6 CASQPPGLASGTGELFF
NA TRBV7-9 CASSFRGLDEQYF
NA TRBV3-1 CASSRDTNSYNEQFF
TRBD1 TRBV28 CASSFQGAAGANVLTF
NA TRBV19 CASSTRASEPQHF
NA TRBV5-5 CASSLRQNGYTF
NA TRBV15 CATSRDTPGRGGETQYF
TRBD2 TRBV15 CATSPGEWTSGSEQYF
TRBD2 TRBV9 CASSVMASGLTDTQYF
TRBD2 TRBV20-1 CSAAGGPREQYF
TRBD2 TRBV20-1 CSASRPSGTDTQFF
TRBD2 TRBV12-3/TRBV12-4 CASSSGLANNEQFF
NA TRBV7-6 CASSLESNGMTGELFF
NA TRBV13 CASSPGDRANTGELFF